This is a list of T cell receptor beta chains from one sample in a study of T-cell memory formation after mild COVID-19. TCRdb ran MiXCR on the 5' RACE reads and lists one entry per CDR3 protein. The sample holds about 350,000 distinct CDR3 sequences, about 13% seen once. Sequencing used PBMCs or a T cell subset sorted from them (not recorded which). The receptor set was obtained from a man between 18 and 29 years old who had mild COVID-19 (a few samples of this study predate the infection). Cell type and time point are not known. Both conserved end residues are part of each CDR3. A D gene is named only where the DNA matches it firmly. A clone size is listed for some rows: how often the clone was seen (once, few, many), or a class if it is expanded.

clone_size | j_call | v_call | d_call | cdr3_aa | cdr3_nt
. | TRBJ1-1 | TRBV5-6 | TRBD1 | CASTSRQGRGDTEAFF | TGTGCCAGCACTTCACGACAGGGCAGAGGGGACACTGAAGCTTTCTTT
. | TRBJ2-3 | TRBV4-1 | TRBD1 | CASSPRDRGRTDTQYF | TGCGCCAGCAGCCCGAGGGACAGGGGGCGAACAGATACGCAGTATTTT
few | TRBJ2-3 | TRBV24-1 | . | CATSAGHTQYF | TGTGCCACCAGCGCAGGGCATACGCAGTATTTT
few | TRBJ2-2 | TRBV7-9 | TRBD1 | CASSPWTGEVAGELFF | TGTGCCAGCAGCCCATGGACAGGGGAGGTAGCCGGGGAGCTGTTTTTT
many | TRBJ2-1 | TRBV6-5 | TRBD1 | CASSSGTDSYNEQFF | TGTGCCAGCAGTTCCGGGACAGATTCCTACAATGAGCAGTTCTTC
few | TRBJ1-5 | TRBV29-1 | . | CSVLETHNQPQHF | TGCAGCGTTCTTGAGACCCACAATCAGCCCCAGCATTTT
few | TRBJ1-1 | TRBV7-9 | . | CASSPLGTVNTEAFF | TGTGCCAGCAGCCCACTAGGTACGGTGAACACTGAAGCTTTCTTT
. | TRBJ2-3 | TRBV28 | TRBD1 | CASSRTGMSPDTQYF | TGTGCCAGCAGTAGGACAGGAATGTCCCCAGATACGCAGTATTTT
. | TRBJ2-7 | TRBV5-5 | . | CASSATREQYF | TGTGCCAGCAGCGCCACGAGGGAGCAGTACTTC
. | TRBJ2-5 | TRBV2 | TRBD1 | CASSEIQGQYF | TGTGCCAGCAGTGAGATACAGGGGCAGTACTTC
few | TRBJ1-2 | TRBV7-9 | . | CASKEGRDPGYTF | TGTGCCAGCAAAGAGGGCAGGGATCCTGGCTACACCTTC
few | TRBJ2-1 | TRBV11-1 | . | CASSRGLTTDNEQFF | TGTGCCAGCAGCCGCGGACTAACGACGGACAATGAGCAGTTCTTC
few | TRBJ2-7 | TRBV27 | TRBD1 | CASSPTGGEQYF | TGTGCCAGCAGTCCTACAGGGGGCGAGCAGTACTTC
few | TRBJ2-3 | TRBV2 | TRBD1 | CASSERGLLDTQYF | TGTGCCAGCAGTGAAAGGGGGCTTCTAGATACGCAGTATTTT
. | TRBJ1-1 | TRBV27 | . | CASSFTPGRRGSTEAFF | TGTGCCAGCAGTTTCACCCCGGGCCGGCGGGGTAGCACTGAAGCTTTCTTT
few | TRBJ2-4 | TRBV5-4 | TRBD2 | CASSSDLAGGKNIQYF | TGTGCCAGCAGCTCGGACCTAGCGGGGGGGAAAAACATTCAGTACTTC
. | TRBJ1-5 | TRBV6-2/TRBV6-3 | TRBD1 | CASSSAGTGGNQPQHF | TGTGCCAGCAGTTCCGCCGGGACAGGGGGAAATCAGCCCCAGCATTTT
. | TRBJ2-7 | TRBV7-8 | . | CASSPIVSAGLEQYF | TGTGCCAGCAGCCCCATTGTCTCGGCAGGGCTTGAGCAGTACTTC
. | TRBJ1-1 | TRBV7-9 | . | CASGPLGTEAFF | TGTGCCAGCGGACCCCTGGGGACTGAAGCTTTCTTT
few | TRBJ2-7 | TRBV4-3 | . | CASSQAWSGEQYF | TGCGCCAGCAGCCAAGCCTGGTCTGGCGAGCAGTACTTC
few | TRBJ1-2 | TRBV3-1 | . | CASSQDRGGSGGYTF | TGTGCCAGCAGCCAAGATCGGGGGGGTAGCGGTGGCTACACCTTC
. | TRBJ2-7 | TRBV5-5 | . | CASSFRTPNYEQYF | TGTGCCAGCAGCTTTCGAACCCCCAACTACGAGCAGTACTTC
many | TRBJ2-1 | TRBV4-3 | . | CASSQPGTPYQFF | TGCGCCAGCAGCCAACCGGGGACCCCTTATCAGTTCTTC
few | TRBJ2-3 | TRBV27 | . | CASSFRAPSKYF | TGTGCCAGCAGTTTTAGGGCTCCCTCCAAGTATTTT
. | TRBJ1-1 | TRBV6-6 | . | CASNLQGWDTEAFF | TGTGCCAGCAACCTACAGGGTTGGGACACTGAAGCTTTCTTT
. | TRBJ2-1 | TRBV6-2/TRBV6-3 | TRBD2 | CASSYLGLAGGPPYNEQFF | TGTGCCAGCAGTTACCTTGGACTAGCGGGGGGGCCACCCTACAATGAGCAGTTCTTC
few | TRBJ2-7 | TRBV5-5 | . | CASSFMNAPREQYF | TGTGCCAGCAGCTTTATGAACGCCCCTCGAGAGCAGTACTTC
. | TRBJ1-2 | TRBV29-1 | . | CSVEERGPGYGYTF | TGCAGCGTTGAAGAACGAGGGCCCGGCTATGGCTACACCTTC